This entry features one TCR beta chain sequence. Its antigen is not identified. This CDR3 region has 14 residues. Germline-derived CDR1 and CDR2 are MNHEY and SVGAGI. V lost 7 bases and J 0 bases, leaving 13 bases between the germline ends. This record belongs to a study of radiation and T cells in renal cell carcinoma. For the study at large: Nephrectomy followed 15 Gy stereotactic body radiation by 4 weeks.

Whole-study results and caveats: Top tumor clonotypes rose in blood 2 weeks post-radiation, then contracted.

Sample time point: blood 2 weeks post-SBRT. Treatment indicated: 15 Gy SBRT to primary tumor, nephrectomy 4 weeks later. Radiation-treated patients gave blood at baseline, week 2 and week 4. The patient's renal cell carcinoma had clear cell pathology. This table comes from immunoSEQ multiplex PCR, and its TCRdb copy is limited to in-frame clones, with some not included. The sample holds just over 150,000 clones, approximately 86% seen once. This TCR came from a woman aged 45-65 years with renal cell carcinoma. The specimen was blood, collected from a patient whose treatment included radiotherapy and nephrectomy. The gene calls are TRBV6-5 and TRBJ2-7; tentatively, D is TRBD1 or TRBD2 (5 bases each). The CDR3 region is CASNRDPSSYEQYF. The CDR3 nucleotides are TGTGCCAGCAACCGGGACCCCAGCTCCTACGAGCAGTACTTC.